This T cell receptor (beta chain) stems from a study of cytomegalovirus exposure and HLA in healthy donors (TCRdb year 2017). With respect to the entire study: According to an earlier analysis of 450 to 650 of the donors, roughly 180 million T cells yielded over 90 million unique TCR beta sequences and around 280 Gb of sequence data. An early release covering 550 to 650 HLA-typed donors comprised roughly 300 gigabases of sequencing data and approximately 80 million unique TCR sequences. Of the roughly 430 genotyped donors, roughly 80% fell in the genetic ancestry cluster associated with self-reported Caucasian donors. The aim of the study was to test whether cataloging public T cell receptors could identify signatures of past pathogen exposure. The T cell repertoires of 550 to 850 subjects were profiled by immunosequencing and related to cytomegalovirus serostatus. In addition to the first cohort of 666 subjects, a separate validation cohort of approximately 130 different subjects was used. High-throughput TCR immunosequencing, statistical association of individual TCRs with disease status, and machine learning were combined to predict cytomegalovirus infection status. A later analysis re-examined previously published TCR beta repertoires from around 670 donors and added high-resolution HLA genotyping to investigate patterns of TCR occurrence. In the later analysis, no new phenotypic data were used to find candidate immune exposures; instead, reliance was placed on TCR beta sequences and their occurrence across donors. An earlier analysis of some 500 of the donors applied high-throughput TCR beta sequencing to assess whether each TCR beta V gene segment acted as functional or pseudogenic. Donor age, sex, ethnicity and CMV serostatus were compiled together with the repertoire data. Genome-wide SNP genotypes for about 60% of the roughly 670 donors were used in a later genetic analysis, which treated that subset as a discovery cohort. All discovery cohort repertoires had been generated using a single sequencing platform. HLA typing covered class I and class II loci at four-digit resolution. Typing coverage varied by locus: roughly 629-640 donors for A, B, C, DRB1 and DQB1; more than 500 for DQA1; around 610 for DPA1; 400 to 480 for DPB1. A few DR-DQ haplotypes were treated as single units for association and clustering because of strong linkage in the cohort. Across roughly 420 genotyped donors of the cohort, an average of approximately 240,000 unique TCR beta nucleotide sequences per donor were sequenced, and 15% to 20% of those sequences were non-productive. Study-wide findings and limitations: Several of the top co-occurrence clusters appeared to be linked to parvovirus B19, influenza, CMV and Epstein-Barr virus, according to a later analysis. A further reported finding was that TCR beta sequences accurately predicted the HLA-A and HLA-B alleles for most subjects in the first cohort. Linkage disequilibrium might explain the correlated functional status among segregating V segments, but an unknown experimental factor could not be ruled out. A later genetic analysis reported fewer N-insertions in productive TCRs among donors in an Asian-associated ancestry cluster than the roughly 700-donor mean. Because counts were too low, roughly 16 rarely observed V segments, including chromosome 9 orphons, were excluded from the earlier analysis of some 590 of the donors. Most TCR sequences were observed very rarely across donors, whereas some public TCRs were present in many individuals. In a later analysis, the rate of TCR association differed among HLA loci, with DRB1 alleles having the most associated TCRs and HLA-C alleles having the fewest. In vitro tests confirmed that three of the cytomegalovirus-associated TCR beta chains recognize cytomegalovirus antigens. In a later genetic analysis, a missense DCLRE1C variant was associated with V-gene and J-gene trimming of TCR beta chains, and the association was replicated in an independent cohort. The classifier was reported to diagnose cytomegalovirus status with high specificity and sensitivity in both the original cohort and the validation cohort. A group of highly shared sequence variants was considered likely to be a technical artifact of the sequencing pipeline. A later analysis associated about 18,000 TCR beta sequences with specific HLA alleles at a false discovery rate of 0.05. It was suggested by the authors that the approach could potentially be generalized to other disease states and immunological phenotypes. Because HLA typing was unavailable for some donors at each locus, only the typed subset was used in association tests. CMV serostatus was the only immune exposure information available for the cohort. In this cohort, only TCR beta chains were sequenced, and detectable features were limited by the absence of alpha or paired-chain data. When HLA alleles, especially DR and DQ, strongly co-occurred, TCR associations were difficult to assign to individual alleles. In a later analysis, HLA-associated TCR beta chains were found to be more clonally expanded and to have lower generation probabilities than equally common non-associated chains. Broadly in line with IMGT annotations, most TCR beta V segments showed up in productive rearrangements about 87% or about 30% of the time in an earlier analysis of 587 of the donors. The study gave a list of about 160 TCR beta chains associated with cytomegalovirus. Most CMV-associated TCR beta chains appeared to be HLA-restricted in a later analysis, and the HLA associations seemed to be driven largely by CMV exposure. Sequencing depth was assumed to be roughly uniform across donors in the presence/absence analyses, though that assumption may not hold.

Worth noting for this clone: Its antigen is not yet known.

In total, about 650 healthy bone marrow donors made up the cohort. At the time of sampling, every cohort member was nominally healthy, though immune exposures that went unrecorded were likely present. The donor was CMV seropositive and was included in the group of 289 seropositive cohort members. A peripheral blood sample was collected from each donor, and TCR beta sequencing was performed on peripheral blood mononuclear cells. Genomic DNA was extracted from the blood cell samples with the Qiagen DNeasy Blood Extraction Kit. To prepare the library, the immunoSEQ multiplex PCR assay was applied. For the multiplex PCR, a mixture combining 60 forward primers for TCR Vbeta segments and 13 reverse primers for TCR Jbeta segments was used. A multiplex PCR assay on genomic DNA amplified the CDR3 region of rearranged TCR beta genes. On the Illumina HiSeq System, the amplified TCR beta libraries were sequenced as 87-base-pair reads. The study's processing was this. A later analysis counted about 76 million unique TCR beta chains across the 500 to 850 repertoires, and some 12 million of these chains were shared by at least two donors. Raw reads were error-corrected and collapsed into unique sequences by a nearest-neighbor algorithm in which closely related sequences were merged to remove PCR and sequencing errors. Alignment of CDR3 sequences to IMGT reference sequences was used to assign V, D and J gene segments. Each retained sequence needed at least a six-nucleotide match to both a V gene segment and a J gene segment. A rearrangement was called productive if the CDR3 had no stop codons and remained in frame with V and J, and every other rearrangement was called non-productive. CDR3 was defined by IMGT convention, running from the second conserved V-encoded cysteine to the conserved J-encoded phenylalanine. Sequences without an unambiguous match to a single V gene segment were excluded from the earlier analysis of several hundred of the donors. In an earlier analysis of a few hundred of the donors, a V segment was called functional when productive rearrangements were above 56.7%, and segregating when the standard deviation between donors exceeded 5%. To diagnose cytomegalovirus status from the catalog of TCR beta chain sequences, a statistical classification framework was built. In a later analysis, V and J genes were assigned by comparing TCR nucleotide sequences against IMGT/GENE-DB human TR gene sequences. Using the TCRdist pipeline, a later analysis assigned CDR3 sequences along with most-parsimonious VDJ recombination scenarios. In a later analysis, every TCR beta chain was defined by the combination of its CDR3 amino acid sequence and its V-gene family, and reads without a unique V-gene family were dropped. In a later analysis, nearly 600 highly shared, low-generation-probability nucleotide sequences were removed to address suspected cross-contamination and a sequencing artifact. In a later analysis, a clonal expansion index was calculated for each public chain from normalized within-repertoire ranks of inferred template counts. In a later analysis, generation probabilities were computed using a VDJ recombination model fitted to out-of-frame rearrangements, and the results were checked against IGoR. Hypergeometric tests were used in a later analysis to score TCR-TCR, TCR-HLA and TCR-CMV co-occurrence, with a repertoire-size bias correction applied to the TCR pairs. False discovery rates were estimated in a later analysis by permuting HLA or CMV assignments 20 times. In a later analysis, co-occurring TCRs were grouped using DBSCAN, with TCRdist sequence similarity added in when clustering inside HLA-allele-positive subsets. Repertoires with fewer than 30,000 or more than 120,000 public chains, plus five repertoires with anomalous nucleotide sharing, were excluded from co-occurrence clustering. TCRdb stores this immuneACCESS table with in-frame sequences only. Part of the clones is absent; in the studies checked, under half of the shortfall reflects unresolved V genes, and no reason is known for the rest. V, J and clone size were drawn from that table, and D and trimming were deduced from the DNA. This specimen's table enumerates under 200,000 clones. Around 0.8% of the sample rests with the top ten.

The clonotype was recovered from a woman aged 18 to 35 in good health and CMV-seropositive. Sequencing was done on a sample of PBMCs.

The DNA sequence is given as TGTGCCAGCAGCCCTGGGACTAACGAGCAGTACTTC. This yields the protein CASSPGTNEQYF. The V gene is TRBV5-5 and the J gene is TRBJ2-7; 7 nucleotides in the junction match TRBD2. Including the terminal cysteine and phenylalanine, the CDR3 comprises 12 residues. Only the CDR3 DNA is retained, 36 bases long and in frame from the first base. The germline V gene (reference sequence) gives CDR1 as SGHKS and CDR2 as YYEKEE. Trimming accounts for 4 bases at V and 5 bases at J, while the number of junction bases matched to no gene is 3.